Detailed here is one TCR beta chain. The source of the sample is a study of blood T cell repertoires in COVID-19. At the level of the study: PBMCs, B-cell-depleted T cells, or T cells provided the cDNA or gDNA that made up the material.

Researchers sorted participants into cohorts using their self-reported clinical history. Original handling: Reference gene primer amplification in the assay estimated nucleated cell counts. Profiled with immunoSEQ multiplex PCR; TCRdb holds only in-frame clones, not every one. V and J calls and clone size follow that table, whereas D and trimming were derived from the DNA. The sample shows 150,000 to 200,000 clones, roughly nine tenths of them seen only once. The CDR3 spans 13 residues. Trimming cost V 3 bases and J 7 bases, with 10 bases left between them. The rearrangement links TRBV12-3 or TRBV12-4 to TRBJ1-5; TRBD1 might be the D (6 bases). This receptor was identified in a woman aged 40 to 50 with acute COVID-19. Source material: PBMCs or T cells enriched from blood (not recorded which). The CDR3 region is CASSFAGEQPQHF. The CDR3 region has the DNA TGTGCCAGCAGTTTCGCAGGGGAACAGCCCCAGCATTTT.